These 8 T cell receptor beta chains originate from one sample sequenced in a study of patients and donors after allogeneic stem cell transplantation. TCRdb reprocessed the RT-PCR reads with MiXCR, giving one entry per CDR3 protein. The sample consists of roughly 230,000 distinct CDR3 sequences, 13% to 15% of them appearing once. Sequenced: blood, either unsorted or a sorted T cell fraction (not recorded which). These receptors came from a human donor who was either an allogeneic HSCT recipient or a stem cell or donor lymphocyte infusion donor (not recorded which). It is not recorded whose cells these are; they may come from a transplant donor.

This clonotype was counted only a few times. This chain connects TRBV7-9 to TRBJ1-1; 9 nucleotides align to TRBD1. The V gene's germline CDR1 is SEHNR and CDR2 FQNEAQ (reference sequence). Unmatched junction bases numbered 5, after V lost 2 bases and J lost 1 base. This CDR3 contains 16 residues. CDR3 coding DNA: TGTGCCAGCAGCTTAAGGACAGGGGCAGGGAACACTGAAGCTTTCTTT. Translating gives CASSLRTGAGNTEAFF.

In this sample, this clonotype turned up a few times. CDR3 in amino acids: CASSRDSLNQPQHF. DNA for the CDR3: TGTGCCAGCAGCCGGGACAGTCTTAATCAGCCCCAGCATTTT. The rearrangement uses TRBV12-3 or TRBV12-4 and TRBJ1-5, with 7 bases fitting TRBD1. The V gene end was trimmed by 6 bases and the J gene end by 4 bases; junction bases not matched to a gene: 6. CDR3 length: 14 residues.

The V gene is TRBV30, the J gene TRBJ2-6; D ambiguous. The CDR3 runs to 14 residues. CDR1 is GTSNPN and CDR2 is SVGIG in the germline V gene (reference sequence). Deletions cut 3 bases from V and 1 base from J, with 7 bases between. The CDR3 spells CAWRVDSGANVLTF. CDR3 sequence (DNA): TGTGCCTGGAGGGTGGATTCTGGGGCCAACGTCCTGACTTTC.

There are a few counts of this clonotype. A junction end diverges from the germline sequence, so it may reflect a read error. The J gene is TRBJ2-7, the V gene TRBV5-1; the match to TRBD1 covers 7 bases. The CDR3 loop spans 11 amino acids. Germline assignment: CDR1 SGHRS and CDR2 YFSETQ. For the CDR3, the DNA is TGCGCCAGCAGCTCCGACAGGGTAATCCGGTTC. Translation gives CASSSDRVIRF. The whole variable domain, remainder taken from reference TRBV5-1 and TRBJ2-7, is KAGVTQTPRYLIKTRGQQVTLSCSPISGHRSVSWYQQTPGQGLQFLFEYFSETQRNKGNFPGRFSGRQFSNSRSEMNVSTLELGDSALYLCASSSDRVIRFGPGTRLTVT.

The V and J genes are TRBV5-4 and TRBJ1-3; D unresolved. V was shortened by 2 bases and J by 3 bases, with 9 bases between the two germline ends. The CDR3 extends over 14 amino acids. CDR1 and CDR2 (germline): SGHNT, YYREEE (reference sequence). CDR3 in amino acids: CASSLVDGGNTIYF. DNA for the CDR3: TGTGCCAGCAGCTTAGTGGACGGTGGAAACACCATATATTTT.

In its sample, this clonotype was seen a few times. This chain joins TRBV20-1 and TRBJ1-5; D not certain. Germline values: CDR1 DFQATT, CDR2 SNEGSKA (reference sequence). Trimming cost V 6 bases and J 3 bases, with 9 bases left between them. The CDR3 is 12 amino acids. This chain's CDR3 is CSAAGINQPQHF. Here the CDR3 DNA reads TGCAGTGCCGCAGGAATCAATCAGCCCCAGCATTTT.

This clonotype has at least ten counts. The CDR3 DNA sequence: TGCAGTGCCGAGACTAGCGGGAGTTTTAATGAGCAGTTCTTC. Encoded protein: CSAETSGSFNEQFF. The genes are TRBV20-1 and TRBJ2-1; 12 nucleotides line up with TRBD2. V was pared by 6 bases and J by 7 bases, with 7 bases of the junction left unmatched. CDR3 size: 14 residues. Germline V gene sequence: CDR1 DFQATT, CDR2 SNEGSKA (reference sequence).

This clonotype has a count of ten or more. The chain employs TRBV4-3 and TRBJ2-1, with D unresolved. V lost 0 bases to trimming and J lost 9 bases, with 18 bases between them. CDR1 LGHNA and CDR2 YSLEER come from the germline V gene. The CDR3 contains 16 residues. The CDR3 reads CASSQDVTRPAFEQFF. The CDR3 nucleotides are TGCGCCAGCAGCCAAGACGTGACGAGACCTGCATTTGAGCAGTTCTTC.